Listed below are T cell receptor beta chains from one sample, sequenced in a study of T cells in Graves' hyperthyroidism and ophthalmopathy. MiXCR, applied by TCRdb to the multiplex PCR reads, yields one record per CDR3 protein. The sample records around 690,000 distinct CDR3 sequences, approximately 15% being singletons. Sequenced material: blood. The receptors were gathered from a man aged 45-60 years with Graves' hyperthyroidism. Each CDR3 is given with its conserved first and last residue. D genes are given only for firm matches. Only part of the rows carry a size: once, few, many, or a class if the clone is expanded.

size	V	length	J	D	CDR3	DNA
many	TRBV5-1	14	TRBJ1-2	TRBD1	CASSPPKTGLGYTF	TGCGCCAGCAGCCCACCCAAGACAGGGTTAGGCTACACCTTC
few	TRBV20-1	13	TRBJ2-5	TRBD1	CSARTGIQETQYF	TGCAGTGCACGGACAGGGATTCAAGAGACCCAGTACTTC
NA	TRBV19	16	TRBJ2-1	TRBD1	CASSIRQGFPDNEQFF	TGTGCCAGTAGTATTAGACAGGGATTTCCCGACAATGAGCAGTTCTTC
many	TRBV2	13	TRBJ1-5	NA	CASSDYRGQPQHF	TGTGCCAGCAGTGATTATAGGGGACAGCCCCAGCATTTT
many	TRBV7-6	16	TRBJ2-3	TRBD2	CASSLVVAGGLDTQYF	TGTGCCAGCAGCTTAGTTGTAGCGGGAGGATTAGATACGCAGTATTTT
few	TRBV4-3	15	TRBJ2-7	TRBD2	CASSQIAGGIYEQYF	TGCGCCAGCAGCCAGATAGCGGGAGGGATCTACGAGCAGTACTTC
NA	TRBV27	18	TRBJ2-1	TRBD2	CTSSLGVAGGLGYNEQFF	TGTACCAGCAGTTTGGGAGTAGCGGGAGGTCTAGGCTACAATGAGCAGTTCTTC
many	TRBV15	15	TRBJ2-3	NA	CATSRDQRVVDTQYF	TGTGCCACCAGCAGAGATCAACGGGTGGTGGATACGCAGTATTTT
many	TRBV6-5	15	TRBJ1-4	NA	CASSYSGHWSEKLFF	TGTGCCAGCAGTTACTCCGGACACTGGAGCGAAAAACTGTTTTTT
many	TRBV27	16	TRBJ1-5	NA	CASSPLAADSNQPQHF	TGTGCCAGCAGTCCCCTCGCGGCAGATAGCAATCAGCCCCAGCATTTT
many	TRBV3-1	19	TRBJ1-1	TRBD1	CASSTKWGQGPTGNTEAFF	TGTGCCAGCAGCACAAAATGGGGACAGGGGCCGACCGGGAACACTGAAGCTTTCTTT
few	TRBV7-2	14	TRBJ1-5	TRBD1	CASSQTGGYQPQHF	TGTGCCAGCAGCCAGACAGGGGGATATCAGCCCCAGCATTTT
many	TRBV20-1	14	TRBJ1-4	NA	CSARDPRKLEKLFF	TGCAGTGCTAGAGACCCACGAAAGTTGGAAAAACTGTTTTTT
NA	TRBV5-1	17	TRBJ2-1	TRBD2	CASSSGLARGSYNEQFF	TGCGCCAGCAGTTCCGGACTAGCTAGAGGCTCCTACAATGAGCAGTTCTTC
many	TRBV10-3	18	TRBJ2-5	NA	CAISESLWSGSGVETQYF	TGTGCCATCAGTGAGTCCCTATGGTCCGGGAGTGGGGTCGAGACCCAGTACTTC
many	TRBV12-3/TRBV12-4	13	TRBJ1-2	NA	CASRPGNNYGYTF	TGTGCCAGCAGACCCGGAAACAACTATGGCTACACCTTC
NA	TRBV6-1	13	TRBJ2-5	NA	CASKRDRAGTQYF	TGTGCCAGCAAACGTGACAGGGCCGGGACTCAGTACTTC
NA	TRBV10-2	13	TRBJ2-7	NA	CASSELTVPEQYF	TGCGCCAGCAGTGAATTAACAGTTCCCGAGCAGTACTTC
NA	TRBV5-1	14	TRBJ2-2	TRBD2	CASSSRTSPGELFF	TGCGCCAGCAGCTCCAGGACTAGCCCCGGGGAGCTGTTTTTT